This T cell receptor (beta chain) was identified in a study of Ad26.COV2.S vaccination and SARS-CoV-2 variants. As for the study in general: Ad26.COV2.S, an intramuscular injection, was given once or twice 56 days apart.

As to treatment: some 19 received Ad26.COV2.S at low or high dose, single or two shots; about 5 received placebo; per-sample allocation not given. Day 63 after the first vaccine or placebo injection was the time point for sampling. Expression of Wuhan-strain SARS-CoV-2 spike came from the Ad26 vector that formed the vaccine. General study findings and limits: Whether participants received vaccine or placebo, their non-spike TCR breadth was similar.

Sequencing was performed with immunoSEQ multiplex PCR; in TCRdb, only in-frame clones are kept and a portion is missing. Of 350,000 to 400,000 clones detected, approximately 86% appear once; the ten largest clones hold roughly 3.2%. With respect to this clone: What it binds is not known.

The CDR3 length is 14 residues. V lost 2 bases and J 9 bases, leaving 15 bases between the germline ends. This clonotype was sampled from a person aged 18-60 years who received the Ad26.COV2.S COVID-19 vaccine or a placebo. Sequenced here: peripheral blood, sampled in a trial of Ad26.COV2.S vaccine versus placebo. The chain joins TRBV23-1 to TRBJ2-3; D is perhaps TRBD2 (6 bases). TRBV23-1 carries the ORF label, with uncertain function. This CDR3 is CASSQRLLARTQYF. CDR3 DNA: TGCGCCAGCAGTCAACGCCTACTAGCCCGCACGCAGTATTTT.